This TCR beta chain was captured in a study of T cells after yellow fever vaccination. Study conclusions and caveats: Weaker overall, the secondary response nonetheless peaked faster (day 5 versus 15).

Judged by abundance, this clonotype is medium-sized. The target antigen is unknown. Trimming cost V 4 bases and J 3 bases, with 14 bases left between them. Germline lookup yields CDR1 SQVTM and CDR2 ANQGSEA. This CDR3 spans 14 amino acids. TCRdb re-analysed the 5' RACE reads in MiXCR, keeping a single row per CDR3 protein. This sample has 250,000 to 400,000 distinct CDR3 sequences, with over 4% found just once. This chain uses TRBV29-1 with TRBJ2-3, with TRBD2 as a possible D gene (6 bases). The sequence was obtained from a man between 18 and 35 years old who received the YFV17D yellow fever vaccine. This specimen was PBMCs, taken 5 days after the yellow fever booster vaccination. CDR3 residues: CSVGISGRTDTQYF. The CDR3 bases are TGCAGCGTTGGAATTAGCGGAAGGACAGATACGCAGTATTTT.